This passage covers 27 T cell receptor beta chains from one sample sequenced in a study of T cells in women clearing cervical HPV infection. TCRdb's table, derived via immunoSEQ multiplex PCR, lists solely in-frame clones and lacks some. This sample contains 30,000 to 35,000 clones. Sequencing was done on a sample of blood buffy coat. These receptors were obtained from a woman aged 18-70 years with a cervical HPV16 infection that either progressed to CIN3+ or cleared (not recorded which).

With respect to this clone: Read coverage stops 3 residues before the CDR3 terminus; the germline J gene supplies the remainder. This chain connects TRBV7-9 to TRBJ1-4; D is ambiguous. The V gene lost 0 bases and the J gene lost 8 bases, with 13 bases spanning the gap. CDR3 length: 15 residues. From germline, CDR1 is SEHNR and CDR2 FQNEAQ (reference sequence). CDR3 loop: CASSLASGMGEKLFF. CDR3 DNA, as far as it was read: TGTGCCAGCAGCTTAGCATCGGGGATGGGGGAAAAA.

In the case of this clone: The read terminates 3 residues ahead of where the CDR3 ends, so the germline J gene completes it. The chain has TRBV20-1 and TRBJ2-7; TRBD2 agrees at 12 bases. V was pared by 4 bases and J by 0 bases, with 13 bases of the junction left unmatched. CDR3 length equals 18 residues. Germline V gene data show CDR1 as DFQATT and CDR2 as SNEGSKA (reference sequence). CDR3 sequence: CSANRQSSGGGSSYEQYF. Partial CDR3 DNA: TGCAGTGCTAATCGACAGTCTAGCGGGGGGGGAAGCTCCTACGAG.

This clone is labeled medium-sized (0.01 to 0.1%) based on frequency. The read stops 3 residues short of the end of the CDR3; the missing end is completed from the germline J gene. The chain has TRBV7-2 and TRBJ2-3; D may correspond to TRBD1 or TRBD2 (5 bases each). CDR1 is SGHTA and CDR2 is FQGNSA in the germline V gene. V shed 1 base and J shed 5 bases, with 7 bases lying between them. The CDR3 totals 13 residues. The sequenced CDR3 bases are TGTGCCAGCAGCTTAGGAGGGGAAGATACG. This translates into CASSLGGEDT. The whole CDR3 protein is CASSLGGEDTQYF.

As regards this clone: The read falls 3 residues short of the CDR3 end, and the missing part is taken from the germline J gene. The chain employs TRBV20-1 and TRBJ2-7; TRBD2 agrees at 7 bases. CDR1 DFQATT and CDR2 SNEGSKA come from the germline V gene (reference sequence). This CDR3 contains 13 residues. Trimming cost V 4 bases and J 2 bases; bases outside gene matches: 5. This chain's CDR3 is CSATGGSTYEQYF. CDR3 bases read: TGCAGTGCTACCGGGGGGTCGACCTACGAG.

On this clone: Read sequence stops 3 residues before the CDR3 end, and the germline J gene provides the missing end. The chain joins TRBV5-5 to TRBJ1-1, with TRBD1 as a possible D gene (5 bases). This CDR3 spans 14 amino acids. Germline V gene data show CDR1 as SGHKS and CDR2 as YYEKEE (reference sequence). Trimming removed 0 bases at V and 2 bases at J, with 8 bases between. The CDR3 region is CASSLAGGNTEAFF. The covered CDR3 bases are TGTGCCAGCAGCTTGGCCGGGGGAAACACTGAA. Full variable domain (outside the CDR3, taken from reference TRBV5-5 and TRBJ1-1): DAGVTQSPTHLIKTRGQQVTLRCSPISGHKSVSWYQQVLGQGPQFIFQYYEKEERGRGNFPDRFSARQFPNYSSELNVNALLLGDSALYLCASSLAGGNTEAFFGQGTRLTVV.

According to its frequency, this clone is medium-sized. The read ends 3 residues early relative to the CDR3; the germline J gene fills the gap. The chain combines TRBV30 with TRBJ1-2; 9 bases are a match to TRBD1. V shed 1 base, J shed 6 bases, and the junction held 9 bases outside the gene matches. Germline CDR1 is GTSNPN and CDR2 is SVGIG (reference sequence). There are 15 residues in the CDR3. The CDR3 sequence: CAWSGKTGGLDGYTF. The DNA read from the CDR3 is TGTGCCTGGAGTGGGAAGACAGGGGGTTTGGATGGC.

As concerns this clone: Sequencing ends 3 residues short of the CDR3 end; the germline J gene provides the rest. This chain links TRBV4-1 with TRBJ2-7; D gene ambiguous. V was trimmed by 1 base and J by 0 bases, leaving 10 bases between them. The germline gives CDR1 MGHRA, CDR2 YSYEKL. CDR3 size: 15 residues. CDR3 in amino acids: CASSQGTDSSYEQYF. CDR3 DNA, as far as it was read: TGCGCCAGCAGCCAAGGAACTGATAGCTCCTACGAG.

Regarding this clone: The read comes to an end 3 residues before the CDR3 does, leaving the germline J gene to fill in the end. The V and J genes are TRBV20-1 and TRBJ1-1, with no clear D. Germline CDR1 reads DFQATT; CDR2 reads SNEGSKA (reference sequence). CDR3 length: 12 amino acids. V was cut by 7 bases and J by 2 bases, with 11 bases left in between. CDR3 residues: CSVEQTNTEAFF. Incomplete CDR3 DNA: TGCAGTGTTGAACAGACCAACACTGAA.

As concerns this clone: The CDR3 end lies 3 residues beyond the end of the read and is filled in from the germline J gene. The V gene is TRBV6-2 or TRBV6-3, the J gene TRBJ2-2; 7 nucleotides match TRBD2. Germline-derived CDR1 and CDR2 are MNHEY and SVGEGT. The CDR3 extends over 15 amino acids. Trimming at V came to 4 bases and at J to 3 bases, leaving 5 bases not matched to a gene. CDR3 DNA, as far as it was read: TGTGCCAGCAGTTCTACGGGACTACACACCGGGGAG. Translated, it gives CASSSTGLHTGE. The CDR3 reads in full as CASSSTGLHTGELFF.

Worth noting for this clone: Read data end 3 residues before the CDR3 end; the end is taken from the germline J gene. The chain carries TRBV4-1 and TRBJ2-2; 9 bases agree with TRBD1. J was trimmed by 3 bases and V by 3 bases; bases with no gene match: 8. The CDR3 consists of 17 residues. The germline V gene encodes CDR1 MGHRA and CDR2 YSYEKL. Partial CDR3 DNA: TGCGCCAGCAGCCACCTCCGGGACAGGGTTTACACCGGGGAG. It is translated as CASSHLRDRVYTGE. The whole CDR3 is CASSHLRDRVYTGELFF.

CDR3 DNA (partial): TGTGCCAGCAGCTTAAGACAGTCTGAA. It specifies CASSLRQSE. The whole CDR3 reads CASSLRQSEAFF. The chain couples TRBV5-4 to TRBJ1-1, with D possibly matching TRBD1 (5 bases). Coverage ceases 3 residues before the CDR3 finishes, and the germline J gene fills in the end. V lost 2 bases and J 6 bases, leaving 8 bases between the germline ends. CDR1 and CDR2 (germline): SGHNT, YYREEE (reference sequence). This CDR3 spans 12 amino acids.

As concerns this clone: The read stops 3 residues short of the end of the CDR3; the missing end is completed from the germline J gene. The chain couples TRBV2 to TRBJ2-5; D uncertain. Germline loops: CDR1 SNHLY, CDR2 FYNNEI. Trimming pared 7 bases from V and 1 base from J, leaving 7 bases between. The CDR3 loop spans 12 amino acids. The CDR3 here is CASTRFQETQYF. The part of the CDR3 DNA that was read is TGTGCCAGCACCCGGTTCCAAGAGACC.

As regards this clone: At one boundary the junction diverges from the germline segment, which might be a read error. The sequenced fragment ends 3 residues before the CDR3 boundary, so the rest is inferred from the germline J gene. The V gene is TRBV2, the J gene TRBJ1-2; D possibly corresponds to TRBD1 (5 bases). This CDR3 spans 18 amino acids. Germline CDR1 and CDR2: SNHLY and FYNNEI. The covered CDR3 bases are TGTGCCAGCAGGGAAGCGCGACTGTCACCTGGGGCACAAGGTGGC. Translation: CASREARLSPGAQGG. The CDR3 as a whole reads CASREARLSPGAQGGYTF.

Turning to this clone: The read gets to within 3 residues of the CDR3 end, and the germline J gene fills in the rest. V usage is TRBV18 and J usage is TRBJ1-1; tentative D call: TRBD1 (6 bases). The CDR3 consists of 14 residues. Germline values: CDR1 KGHSH, CDR2 LQKENI. CDR3 in amino acids: CASSPRDTYGEAFF. The sequenced CDR3 bases are TGTGCCAGCTCCCCCCGGGACACCTATGGGGAG. The whole variable domain, filled in from reference TRBV18 and TRBJ1-1, reads NAGVMQNPRHLVRRRGQEARLRCSPMKGHSHVYWYRQLPEEGLKFMVYLQKENIIDESGMPKERFSAEFPKEGPSILRIQQVVRGDSAAYFCASSPRDTYGEAFFGQGTRLTVV.

About this clone itself: Read data end 3 residues before the CDR3 end; the end is taken from the germline J gene. The same CDR3 also results from other DNA sequences found in this sample. The chain joins TRBV18 to TRBJ1-1, with a tentative D call TRBD1 (5 bases). The CDR3 has 14 amino acids. The V gene's germline CDR1 is KGHSH and CDR2 LQKENI. Trimming cost V 2 bases and J 2 bases, with 9 bases left between them. The CDR3 bases that were read are TGTGCCAGCTCACCAGGGCAGGGAAACACTGAA. Translation gives CASSPGQGNTE. From start to end, the CDR3 is CASSPGQGNTEAFF. Variable domain in full (rest from reference TRBV18 and TRBJ1-1): NAGVMQNPRHLVRRRGQEARLRCSPMKGHSHVYWYRQLPEEGLKFMVYLQKENIIDESGMPKERFSAEFPKEGPSILRIQQVVRGDSAAYFCASSPGQGNTEAFFGQGTRLTVV.

Points on this clone: The read finishes 3 residues shy of the CDR3 end, and the germline J gene is used to complete it. This sequence joins TRBV7-2 and TRBJ2-7, with D perhaps TRBD1 (5 bases). V was clipped by 8 bases and J by 5 bases, with 13 bases between them. Germline V gene sequence: CDR1 SGHTA, CDR2 FQGNSA. CDR3 length equals 12 residues. This chain's CDR3 is CASVVRVHEQYF. The sequenced part of the CDR3 DNA is TGTGCCAGCGTGGTCAGGGTCCACGAG.

For this clone: The read falls 3 residues short of the CDR3 end, and the missing part is taken from the germline J gene. V usage is TRBV7-9 and J usage is TRBJ2-5; a possible D gene is TRBD2 (5 bases). The CDR3 covers 14 residues. Germline values: CDR1 SEHNR, CDR2 FQNEAQ (reference sequence). Between the trimmed V and J ends, which lost 5 bases and 4 bases, there was a span of 14 bases. Incomplete CDR3 DNA: TGTGCCAGCAGCCCTTCGACTATGGTAGAGACC. This translates into CASSPSTMVET. The CDR3, in full, reads CASSPSTMVETQYF.

Concerning this clone itself: The CDR3 end is not reached by the read, which stops 3 residues before it; the germline J gene fills it in. V usage is TRBV18 and J usage is TRBJ1-2; possible D gene TRBD1, 6 bases. Germline V gene data show CDR1 as KGHSH and CDR2 as LQKENI. The CDR3 sequence is 16 residues long. The CDR3 here is CASSPPGGGGRSDYTF. The sequenced CDR3 bases are TGTGCCAGCTCACCCCCCGGGGGCGGGGGCAGGAGCGAC. The variable domain in full, with the rest retrieved from reference TRBV18 and TRBJ1-2, is NAGVMQNPRHLVRRRGQEARLRCSPMKGHSHVYWYRQLPEEGLKFMVYLQKENIIDESGMPKERFSAEFPKEGPSILRIQQVVRGDSAAYFCASSPPGGGGRSDYTFGSGTRLTVV.

Partial CDR3 DNA: TGTGCCAGCACCCCCGGGACTAGCGGGGGAAGT. Amino acid sequence: CASTPGTSGGS. The CDR3 reads in full as CASTPGTSGGSQYF. This rearrangement joins TRBV7-8 to TRBJ2-4, with 14 bases identical to TRBD2. Read coverage stops 3 residues before the CDR3 terminus; the germline J gene supplies the remainder. Germline V gene sequence: CDR1 SGHVS, CDR2 FQNEAQ. This CDR3 contains 14 residues.

This clone is labeled medium-sized based on frequency. CDR3 DNA, as far as it was read: TGCAGTGCTAGAGTCCTCGAGCGGGTTTCCTATGGC. It is translated as CSARVLERVSYG. In full, the CDR3 is CSARVLERVSYGYTF. The chain couples TRBV20-1 to TRBJ1-2, with D unclear. The sequence runs out 3 residues before the end of the CDR3; the remainder is reconstructed from the germline J gene. Trimming shortened V by 1 base and J by 4 bases, and 16 bases separated the two germline ends. CDR1 is DFQATT and CDR2 is SNEGSKA in the germline V gene (reference sequence). This CDR3 region has 15 residues.

On this clone itself: The read terminates 3 residues before the CDR3 end, so the remaining end is supplied by the germline J gene. This sequence joins TRBV4-2 and TRBJ2-1, with TRBD2 identical over 11 bases. The V gene end was trimmed by 4 bases and the J gene end by 7 bases; junction bases not matched to a gene: 21. The CDR3 spans 20 residues. The germline gives CDR1 LGHNA, CDR2 YNFKEQ. The part of the CDR3 DNA that was read is TGTGCCAGCAGCCCTCGCCCGACTAGCGGGGTAAGGATTAGTCGGAATGAG. Its protein product is CASSPRPTSGVRISRNE. The whole CDR3 sequence reads CASSPRPTSGVRISRNEQFF.

The CDR3 loop is CATSIRTREETQYF. The sequenced part of the CDR3 DNA is TGTGCCACCAGCATTAGGACTAGGGAAGAGACC. The J gene is TRBJ2-5, the V gene TRBV15, with 7 bases fitting TRBD2. Coverage ceases 3 residues before the CDR3 finishes, and the germline J gene fills in the end. Germline V gene lookup returns CDR1 LNHNV and CDR2 YYDKDF (reference sequence). The V and J ends lost 4 bases and 3 bases, in that order; junction bases with no gene match: 5. The CDR3 loop spans 14 amino acids.

Remarks on this clone: Coverage ceases 3 residues before the CDR3 finishes, and the germline J gene fills in the end. The chain couples TRBV5-1 to TRBJ1-5; 9 nucleotides line up with TRBD1. Germline assignment: CDR1 SGHRS and CDR2 YFSETQ. The CDR3 runs to 15 residues. V trimming: 0 bases; J trimming: 7 bases; junction bases outside the gene matches: 5. The CDR3 loop is CASSLGDRENQPQHF. The sequenced part of the CDR3 DNA is TGCGCCAGCAGCTTGGGGGACAGGGAAAACCAGCCC.

A remark on this clone: The read stops 3 residues short of the end of the CDR3; the missing end is completed from the germline J gene. The J gene is TRBJ2-7, the V gene TRBV5-4; D remains ambiguous. V was trimmed by 3 bases and J by 2 bases, leaving 9 bases between them. CDR1 is SGHNT and CDR2 is YYREEE in the germline V gene (reference sequence). CDR3 size: 13 residues. The covered CDR3 bases are TGTGCCAGCAGCTCAGACCAGGCCTACGAG. This sequence encodes CASSSDQAYE. The whole CDR3 sequence is CASSSDQAYEQYF.

As to this clone: The read finishes 3 residues shy of the CDR3 end, and the germline J gene is used to complete it. This chain joins TRBV20-1 and TRBJ2-5; D gene unclear. The CDR3 is made up of 14 amino acids. V was pared by 2 bases and J by 5 bases, with 15 bases between. Germline V gene lookup returns CDR1 DFQATT and CDR2 SNEGSKA (reference sequence). CDR3 DNA, as far as it was read: TGCAGTGCTAGACGTGGAACCACGGGTGAGACC. It is translated as CSARRGTTGET. The entire CDR3 is CSARRGTTGETQYF.

About this clone itself: The read ends 3 residues shy of where the CDR3 ends; the end is completed using the germline J gene. This chain connects TRBV12-3 or TRBV12-4 to TRBJ1-2; a possible D gene is TRBD1 (5 bases). The CDR3 runs to 15 residues. The V gene lost 4 bases and the J gene lost 6 bases, with 18 bases spanning the gap. The CDR3 is CASSSTGGRVHGYTF. The covered CDR3 bases are TGTGCCAGCAGTTCCACCGGGGGTAGGGTCCATGGC.

Details on this clone: Read coverage stops 3 residues before the CDR3 terminus; the germline J gene supplies the remainder. The V and J genes are TRBV7-2 and TRBJ1-3; D not certain. From germline, CDR1 is SGHTA and CDR2 FQGNSA. The ends were cut back, 5 bases at V and 3 bases at J, with 8 bases in the middle. This CDR3 spans 13 amino acids. CDR3 bases read: TGTGCCAGCAGCCGTGCGGGTGGAAACACC. Protein sequence: CASSRAGGNT. In full, the CDR3 is CASSRAGGNTIYF.